This T cell receptor beta chain was observed in a study of OX40 agonist ivuxolimab in advanced cancers. Study-level information: Checkpoint inhibitors had been given previously to under 50% of patients.

The CDR3 loop spans 16 amino acids. Trimming shortened V by 2 bases and J by 5 bases, and 18 bases separated the two germline ends. Germline values: CDR1 SNHLY, CDR2 FYNNEI. Here immunoSEQ multiplex PCR was the method, and the copy in TCRdb shows in-frame clones only, minus some. There are about 46,000 clones in the sample; about 91% occur only once, and 4% to 5% lies in the top ten. This sequence was found in an adult with an advanced solid tumor such as melanoma, head and neck, liver or kidney cancer. This specimen was CD4+ or CD8+ T cells sorted from blood, taken in a trial of the OX40 agonist ivuxolimab. The chain combines TRBV2 with TRBJ2-5; D remains ambiguous. Written as DNA, the CDR3 is TGTGCCAGCAGTGAAAATGGAGTTGGCCGAGTTGAGACCCAGTACTTC. Amino acid sequence: CASSENGVGRVETQYF.